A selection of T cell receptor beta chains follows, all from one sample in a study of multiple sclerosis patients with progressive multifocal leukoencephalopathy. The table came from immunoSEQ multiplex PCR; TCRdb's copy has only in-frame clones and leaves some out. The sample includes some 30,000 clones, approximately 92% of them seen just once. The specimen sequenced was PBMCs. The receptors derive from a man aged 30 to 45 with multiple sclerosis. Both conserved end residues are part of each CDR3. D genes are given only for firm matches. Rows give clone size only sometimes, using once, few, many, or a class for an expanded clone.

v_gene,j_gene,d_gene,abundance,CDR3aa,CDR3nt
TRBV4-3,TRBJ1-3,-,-,CASSQEGGTGNTIYF,TGCGCCAGCAGCCAAGAAGGGGGGACTGGAAACACCATATATTTT
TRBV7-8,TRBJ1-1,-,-,CASSRILEGQGLTEAFF,TGTGCCAGCAGCCGCATACTTGAAGGGCAGGGTCTCACTGAAGCTTTCTTT
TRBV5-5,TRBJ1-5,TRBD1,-,CASSLVGTGVNQPQHF,TGTGCCAGCAGCTTGGTCGGGACAGGGGTCAATCAGCCCCAGCATTTT
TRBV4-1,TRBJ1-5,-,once,CASSQVRGDQPQHF,TGCGCCAGCAGCCAAGTAAGGGGGGATCAGCCCCAGCATTTT
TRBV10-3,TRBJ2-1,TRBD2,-,CASRGGSGRAVEQFF,TGTGCCTCCAGGGGGGGAAGCGGGAGGGCCGTTGAGCAGTTCTTC
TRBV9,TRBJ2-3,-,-,CASSGSGRTDTQYF,TGTGCCAGCAGCGGAAGCGGACGCACAGATACGCAGTATTTT
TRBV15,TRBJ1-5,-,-,CATSRDSVYVRDRQPQHF,TGTGCCACCAGCAGAGATAGCGTATACGTCAGGGATCGTCAGCCCCAGCATTTT
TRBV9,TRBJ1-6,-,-,CASSVQALNSPLHF,TGTGCCAGCAGCGTCCAGGCCCTAAATTCACCCCTCCACTTT
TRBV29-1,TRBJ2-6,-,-,CSVRSAGANVLTF,TGCAGCGTTAGGTCAGCTGGGGCCAACGTCCTGACTTTC
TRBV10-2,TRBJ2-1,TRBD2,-,CASSVAGYNEQFF,TGCGCCAGCAGTGTAGCGGGCTACAATGAGCAGTTCTTC
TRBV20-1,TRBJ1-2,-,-,CSAPYYGYTF,TGCAGTGCCCCCTACTATGGCTACACCTTC
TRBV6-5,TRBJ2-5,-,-,CASSSGTVWETQYF,TGTGCCAGCAGTTCTGGGACGGTCTGGGAGACCCAGTACTTC
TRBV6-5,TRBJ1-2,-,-,CASREPSKDYGYTF,TGTGCCAGCAGGGAACCTAGTAAGGATTATGGCTACACCTTC
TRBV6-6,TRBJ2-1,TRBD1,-,CASSKDRGNNEQFF,TGTGCCAGCAGCAAGGACAGGGGAAACAATGAGCAGTTCTTC
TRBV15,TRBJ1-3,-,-,CATRGGEGGNTIYF,TGTGCCACCAGGGGGGGAGAGGGTGGAAACACCATATATTTT
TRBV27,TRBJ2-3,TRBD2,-,CASSWRRTSGITDTQYF,TGTGCCAGCAGTTGGCGTCGGACTAGCGGGATTACAGATACGCAGTATTTT
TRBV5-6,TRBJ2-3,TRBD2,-,CASSFGVESGRDTQYF,TGTGCCAGCAGCTTCGGGGTGGAAAGCGGGAGGGATACGCAGTATTTT
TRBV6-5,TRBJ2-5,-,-,CASSYTLSETQYF,TGTGCCAGCAGTTACACCCTTTCCGAGACCCAGTACTTC
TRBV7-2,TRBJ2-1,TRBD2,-,CASTRLAGVIDEQFF,TGTGCCAGCACCCGATTAGCGGGAGTGATAGATGAGCAGTTCTTC
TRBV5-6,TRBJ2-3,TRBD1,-,CASSWDRYLGTQYF,TGTGCCAGCAGCTGGGACAGGTATTTAGGTACGCAGTATTTT
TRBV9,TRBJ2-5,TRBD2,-,CASSVDAGVLQETQYF,TGTGCCAGCAGCGTAGACGCGGGGGTCCTACAAGAGACCCAGTACTTC
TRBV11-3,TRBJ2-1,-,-,CASSFPGSLIDEQFF,TGTGCCAGCAGCTTCCCCGGGTCTCTCATCGATGAGCAGTTCTTC
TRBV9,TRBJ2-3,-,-,CASSVRDLDTQYF,TGTGCCAGCAGCGTCAGGGACCTAGATACGCAGTATTTT
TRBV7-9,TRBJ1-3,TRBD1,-,CASSLSTSTGAGNTIYF,TGTGCCAGCAGCTTGTCTACTTCGACAGGGGCTGGAAACACCATATATTTT
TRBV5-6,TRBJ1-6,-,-,CASSLEQNPPLHF,TGTGCCAGCAGCTTGGAGCAGAACCCACCCCTCCACTTT
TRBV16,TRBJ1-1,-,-,CASSHRDTGNTEAFF,TGTGCCAGCAGCCACCGCGACACGGGGAACACTGAAGCTTTCTTT
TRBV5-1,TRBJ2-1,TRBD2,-,CASAGRGLAGGNEQFF,TGCGCCAGCGCTGGCCGGGGACTAGCGGGAGGCAATGAGCAGTTCTTC
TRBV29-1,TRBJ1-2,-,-,CSVEGNGYTF,TGCAGCGTTGAAGGGAATGGCTACACCTTC
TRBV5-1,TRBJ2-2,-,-,CASSPRGGELFF,TGCGCCAGCAGCCCTCGGGGCGGGGAGCTGTTTTTT
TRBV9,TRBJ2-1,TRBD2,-,CASSVATAGGYNEQFF,TGTGCCAGCAGCGTAGCTACGGCGGGGGGCTACAATGAGCAGTTCTTC
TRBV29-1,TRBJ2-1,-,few,CSVVQRQNEQFF,TGCAGCGTTGTCCAGAGGCAGAATGAGCAGTTCTTC
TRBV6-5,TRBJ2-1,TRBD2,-,CASSQLAGARNEQFF,TGTGCCAGCAGTCAACTAGCGGGGGCTAGGAATGAGCAGTTCTTC
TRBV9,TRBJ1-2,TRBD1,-,CASSVAPTGSSYGYTF,TGTGCCAGCAGCGTAGCCCCGACAGGGTCTAGCTATGGCTACACCTTC
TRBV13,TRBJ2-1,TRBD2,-,CASSTRTSGSRIEQFF,TGTGCCAGCAGCACCCGGACTAGCGGGAGTCGGATTGAGCAGTTCTTC
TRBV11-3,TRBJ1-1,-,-,CASSLGRAPNTEAFF,TGTGCCAGCAGCTTAGGCAGGGCCCCGAACACTGAAGCTTTCTTT
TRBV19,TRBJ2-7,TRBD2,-,CASSPTGRAGGKYEQYF,TGTGCCAGTAGTCCGACCGGGCGAGCGGGAGGGAAATACGAGCAGTACTTC
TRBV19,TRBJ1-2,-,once,CASSIGGGDGYTF,TGTGCCAGTAGTATAGGGGGGGGAGATGGCTACACCTTC
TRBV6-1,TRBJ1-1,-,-,CASSEPRTGDTEAFF,TGTGCCAGCAGTGAACCCCGTACAGGAGACACTGAAGCTTTCTTT
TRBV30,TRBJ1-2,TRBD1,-,CAWSRDRPYGYTF,TGTGCCTGGAGTCGGGACAGACCCTATGGCTACACCTTC
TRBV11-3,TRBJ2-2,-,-,CASREVATGELFF,TGTGCCAGCCGCGAGGTGGCCACCGGGGAGCTGTTTTTT
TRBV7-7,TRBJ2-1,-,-,CASSFSRTAYNEQFF,TGTGCCAGCAGCTTTAGTCGGACAGCCTACAATGAGCAGTTCTTC
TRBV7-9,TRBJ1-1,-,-,CASSRRGGGNTEAFF,TGTGCCAGCAGCAGACGAGGGGGAGGGAACACTGAAGCTTTCTTT
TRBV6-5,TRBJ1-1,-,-,CASSYSGLGEAFF,TGTGCCAGCAGTTACTCGGGCTTGGGGGAGGCTTTCTTT
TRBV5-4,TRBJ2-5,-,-,CASQRGGTNQETQYF,TGTGCCAGCCAACGTGGGGGGACGAATCAAGAGACCCAGTACTTC
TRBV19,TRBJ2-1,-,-,CASTPRRGNEQFF,TGTGCCAGTACTCCGAGACGCGGGAATGAGCAGTTCTTC
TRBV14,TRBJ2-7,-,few,CASSPQNPRPPKVYEQYF,TGTGCCAGCAGCCCCCAAAACCCGAGACCCCCGAAGGTCTACGAGCAGTACTTC
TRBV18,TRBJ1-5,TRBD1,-,CASSPTDRVVGQPQHF,TGTGCCAGCTCACCAACGGACAGGGTCGTAGGGCAGCCCCAGCATTTT
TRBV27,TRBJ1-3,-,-,CASSLFPSSGNTIYF,TGTGCCAGCAGTTTATTTCCCAGCTCTGGAAACACCATATATTTT
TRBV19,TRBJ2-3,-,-,CASSMRGIGDTQYF,TGTGCCAGTAGTATGAGGGGGATAGGGGATACGCAGTATTTT
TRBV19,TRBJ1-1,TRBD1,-,CASSPQGGTEAFF,TGTGCCAGTAGTCCCCAGGGGGGGACTGAAGCTTTCTTT
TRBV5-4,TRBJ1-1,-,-,CASSVMGQSRKTEAFF,TGTGCCAGCAGCGTAATGGGCCAGTCCAGAAAAACTGAAGCTTTCTTT
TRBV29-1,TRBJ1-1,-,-,CSVAGPPEAFF,TGCAGCGTTGCCGGGCCCCCTGAAGCTTTCTTT
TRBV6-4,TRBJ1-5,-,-,CASSDRDRFLNQPQHF,TGTGCCAGCAGTGACCGAGACAGGTTCCTCAATCAGCCCCAGCATTTT
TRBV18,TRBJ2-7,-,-,CASSPGPTYEQYF,TGTGCCAGCTCACCGGGACCCACCTACGAGCAGTACTTC
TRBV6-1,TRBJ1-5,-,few,CASSEIPQPQHF,TGTGCCAGCAGTGAAATTCCCCAGCCCCAGCATTTT